The 30 T cell receptor beta chains in this list originate from one sample, sequenced in a study of T cell responses to AZD1222 COVID-19 vaccine. The data were produced by immunoSEQ multiplex PCR, yet TCRdb's version contains in-frame clones alone and is incomplete. The profile shows about 97,000 clones, roughly 83% of them singletons. Sample: peripheral blood, taken on day 0 of AZD1222 vaccination. The receptors stem from an adult in good health.

J is TRBJ1-6 and V is TRBV21-1. TRBV21-1 is termed a pseudogene. This CDR3 contains 14 residues. CDR3 protein: CASSKVIPYSPLHF. The CDR3 nucleotides are TGTGCCAGCAGCAAAGTGATCCCCTATTCACCCCTCCACTTT.

This clone was recorded once. The V and J genes are TRBV4-3 and TRBJ1-2; D not certain. Germline loops: CDR1 LGHNA, CDR2 YSLEER. The V gene lost 4 bases and the J gene lost 4 bases, with 16 bases spanning the gap. The CDR3 sequence is 15 residues long. The CDR3 loop reads CASSPDVTSPYGYTF. The CDR3 nucleotides are TGCGCCAGCAGCCCGGACGTGACGTCGCCCTATGGCTACACCTTC.

The CDR3 loop is CASSLGIEAFF. CDR3 DNA: TGTGCCAGCAGCTTGGGGATTGAAGCTTTCTTT. This chain joins TRBV11-3 and TRBJ1-1; unclear D gene. The CDR3 consists of 11 residues. In germline, CDR1 is SGHNT, CDR2 YENEEA. Trimming removed 3 bases at V and 7 bases at J, with 6 bases between.

This chain connects TRBV2 to TRBJ1-1; maybe TRBD1 (6 bases). CDR1 is SNHLY and CDR2 is FYNNEI in the germline V gene. Deletions cut 8 bases from V and 0 bases from J, with 10 bases between. The CDR3 runs to 13 residues. The CDR3: CASADRLNTEAFF. In nucleotides, the CDR3 is TGTGCCAGCGCTGACAGGCTGAACACTGAAGCTTTCTTT.

This CDR3 is CATSRDRGQTYEQYF. DNA for the CDR3: TGTGCCACCAGCAGAGATCGAGGCCAGACCTACGAGCAGTACTTC. J is TRBJ2-7 and V is TRBV15; no definite D call. Trimming left V 0 bases short and J 2 bases short, with 11 bases between. The CDR3 runs 15 residues. Per the germline V gene, CDR1 is LNHNV and CDR2 is YYDKDF (reference sequence).

The V and J genes are TRBV3-1 (or the pseudogene TRBV3-2) and TRBJ2-5; D is ambiguous. The CDR3 runs 14 residues. Germline CDR1 and CDR2: LGHDT and YNNKEL (reference sequence). Trimming shortened V by 2 bases and J by 1 base, and 8 bases separated the two germline ends. In DNA form, the CDR3 reads TGTGCCAGCAGCCAATACGGAGTCCAAGAGACCCAGTACTTC. Protein: CASSQYGVQETQYF.

The chain carries TRBV4-3 and TRBJ1-5, with D perhaps TRBD1 (5 bases). This CDR3 spans 13 amino acids. Germline-derived CDR1 and CDR2 are LGHNA and YSLEER. V dropped 5 bases and J dropped 8 bases, with 13 bases sitting between them. The CDR3 is CASSGVPGEPQHF. In DNA form, the CDR3 reads TGCGCCAGCAGCGGCGTACCGGGGGAGCCCCAGCATTTT.

The chain carries TRBV19 and TRBJ1-3, with no clear D. Germline CDR1 LNHDA, CDR2 SQIVND (reference sequence). The CDR3 is 15 amino acids. V lost 6 bases and J lost 0, with 12 bases in between. The CDR3 coding sequence is TGTGCCAGTAGCCCGTCGGGATTCTCTGGAAACACCATATATTTT. Its protein is CASSPSGFSGNTIYF.

This sequence joins TRBV29-1 and TRBJ1-1; 9 bases agree with TRBD1. From germline, CDR1 is SQVTM and CDR2 ANQGSEA. CDR3 size: 12 residues. J gave up 1 base and V 6 bases, and 0 bases lay outside the gene matches. CDR3 nucleotide sequence: TGCAGCGTGGACAGGGGGAACACTGAAGCTTTCTTT. It encodes CSVDRGNTEAFF.

The count of this clone is one. The rearrangement uses TRBV14 and TRBJ1-6; no firm D call. V was shortened by 3 bases and J by 7 bases, with 10 bases between the two germline ends. This CDR3 has 14 residues. Germline loops: CDR1 SGHDN, CDR2 FVKESK. In nucleotides, the CDR3 is TGTGCCAGCAGCCAGTACCTGGGAAATTCACCCCTCCACTTT. Translated, it gives CASSQYLGNSPLHF.

This chain uses TRBV29-1 with TRBJ2-1, with 9 positions matching TRBD2. CDR1 SQVTM and CDR2 ANQGSEA come from the germline V gene. The CDR3 contains 16 residues. With 2 bases clipped from V and 5 bases from J, the junction kept 10 bases outside the gene matches. CDR3 bases: TGCAGCGTTGAACTAATGACCGGGACTAGCAACAATGAGCAGTTCTTC. Its protein is CSVELMTGTSNNEQFF.

The chain has TRBV4-2 and TRBJ2-5; a possible D gene is TRBD1 (5 bases). The CDR3 covers 15 residues. Germline assignment: CDR1 LGHNA and CDR2 YNFKEQ. Trimming stripped 2 bases from V and 1 base from J, with 11 bases between. CDR3 sequence reads: CASSQRTGTQETQYF. The DNA for the CDR3 is TGTGCCAGCAGCCAACGAACAGGAACCCAAGAGACCCAGTACTTC.

This sequence joins TRBV3-1 (or the pseudogene TRBV3-2) and TRBJ2-6; 8 bases align to TRBD1. Germline CDR1 LGHDT, CDR2 YNNKEL (reference sequence). The V and J ends lost 1 base and 1 base, in that order; junction bases with no gene match: 9. This CDR3 spans 19 amino acids. The CDR3 DNA is TGTGCCAGCAGCCAAGGTTTCGGGACAGGTTTTTCTGGGGCCAACGTCCTGACTTTC. Its translation: CASSQGFGTGFSGANVLTF.

This clone was picked up a small number of times. The chain has TRBV18 and TRBJ1-1; TRBD1 might be the D (6 bases). CDR3 size: 15 residues. Germline V gives CDR1 KGHSH, CDR2 LQKENI. Trimming shortened V by 5 bases and J by 4 bases, and 17 bases separated the two germline ends. CDR3 in DNA: TGTGCCAGCTCAACAAGAGAGCAGGGGCTCACTGAAGCTTTCTTT. Translated: CASSTREQGLTEAFF.

With respect to this clone: The sample has other DNA sequences that encode this CDR3 too. This chain links TRBV4-3 with TRBJ1-1; 7 bases line up with TRBD1. After removal of 1 base from V and 1 base from J, the junction contained 3 bases not matched to a gene. Germline V gives CDR1 LGHNA, CDR2 YSLEER. The CDR3 sequence is 15 residues long. CDR3 region: CASSQGGGRNTEAFF. Here the CDR3 DNA reads TGCGCCAGCAGCCAAGGAGGGGGCAGGAACACTGAAGCTTTCTTT.

The chain combines TRBV10-3 with TRBJ1-2; TRBD1 agrees at 11 bases. V was clipped by 3 bases and J by 2 bases; unmatched bases: 5. The CDR3 consists of 16 residues. Germline assignment: CDR1 ENHRY and CDR2 SYGVKD. The CDR3 DNA is TGTGCCATCAGTGAAAGGACAGGGGGCGTCAACTATGGCTACACCTTC. This codes for CAISERTGGVNYGYTF.

This clone has a handful of counts. This chain uses TRBV27 with TRBJ2-1; D unclear. This CDR3 has 14 amino acids. Germline V gene data show CDR1 as MNHEY and CDR2 as SMNVEV (reference sequence). V lost 2 bases, J lost 4 bases, and 9 bases lay in between. This CDR3 reads CASSLRFRYNEQFF. The CDR3 DNA sequence: TGTGCCAGCAGTTTAAGGTTTCGGTACAATGAGCAGTTCTTC.

The chain uses TRBV19 and TRBJ2-1; maybe TRBD2 (5 bases). Germline lookup yields CDR1 LNHDA and CDR2 SQIVND (reference sequence). V was cut by 11 bases and J by 5 bases, with 25 bases left in between. The CDR3 length is 16 residues. CDR3 sequence: CAAQGGVGSRDNEQFF. The CDR3 coding sequence is TGTGCCGCTCAAGGAGGAGTTGGGAGTAGGGACAATGAGCAGTTCTTC.

The genes are TRBV28 and TRBJ1-3; 8 nucleotides agree with TRBD1. The J segment lost 0 bases and the V segment lost 5 bases, leaving 6 bases of the junction unmatched. From germline, CDR1 is MDHEN and CDR2 SYDVKM. This CDR3 is 16 amino acids long. In DNA, the CDR3 is TGTGCCAGCAGTAAGGGACAGGAGCACTCTGGAAACACCATATATTTT. This gives the protein CASSKGQEHSGNTIYF.

The chain combines TRBV12-1 with TRBJ2-1; the table's D call of TRBD2 was not tested on the DNA. TRBV12-1 is marked as a pseudogene. The CDR3 loop spans 15 amino acids. The CDR3 DNA sequence: TGTGCCAGCAGCACCGGGACTAGCGGGAGGGATGGGCAGTTCTTC. Translation: CASSTGTSGRDGQFF.

This chain joins TRBV5-1 and TRBJ2-5; D might be TRBD1 (6 bases). The CDR3 totals 15 residues. Looked up from germline, CDR1 is SGHRS and CDR2 is YFSETQ. With 3 bases removed from V and 0 bases from J, the gap between germline ends came to 12 bases. The CDR3 region has the DNA TGCGCCAGCAGCTCCGGGACAAAGTACCAAGAGACCCAGTACTTC. This encodes CASSSGTKYQETQYF.

This chain joins TRBV4-1 and TRBJ1-5; D not resolved. This CDR3 has 14 amino acids. The germline V gene encodes CDR1 MGHRA and CDR2 YSYEKL. V lost 0 bases and J 6 bases, leaving 9 bases between the germline ends. The CDR3 region is CASSQETGGQPQHF. CDR3 coding DNA: TGCGCCAGCAGCCAAGAAACCGGAGGTCAGCCCCAGCATTTT.

The chain carries TRBV7-2 and TRBJ1-5, with D unclear. The CDR3 extends over 14 amino acids. V was shortened by 5 bases and J by 2 bases, with 10 bases between the two germline ends. Germline-derived CDR1 and CDR2 are SGHTA and FQGNSA. The CDR3 sequence is CASSQTGGNQPQHF. The CDR3 DNA sequence: TGTGCCAGCAGCCAGACGGGAGGCAATCAGCCCCAGCATTTT. Full variable domain (remainder filled in from reference TRBV7-2 and TRBJ1-5): GAGVSQSPSNKVTEKGKDVELRCDPISGHTALYWYRQSLGQGLEFLIYFQGNSAPDKSGLPSDRFSAERTGGSVSTLTIQRTQQEDSAVYLCASSQTGGNQPQHFGDGTRLSIL.

The chain carries TRBV28 and TRBJ2-1, with 9 nucleotides matching TRBD1. The germline V gene encodes CDR1 MDHEN and CDR2 SYDVKM. The CDR3 has 14 amino acids. Trimming took 6 bases from V and 8 from J; bases not matched to a gene: 8. CDR3 coding DNA: TGTGCCAGCAGAGGGACAGGGTCAGGCGATGAGCAGTTCTTC. It is translated as CASRGTGSGDEQFF.

V usage is TRBV18 and J usage is TRBJ1-1, with D possibly TRBD1 on 6 matching bases. Germline V gene sequence: CDR1 KGHSH, CDR2 LQKENI. CDR3 length equals 11 residues. V was cut by 5 bases and J by 8 bases, with 9 bases left in between. CDR3 protein: CASSVGGEAFF. CDR3 nucleotides: TGTGCCAGCTCAGTGGGGGGCGAAGCTTTCTTT. Together with reference TRBV18 and TRBJ1-1, the CDR3 gives the full variable domain: NAGVMQNPRHLVRRRGQEARLRCSPMKGHSHVYWYRQLPEEGLKFMVYLQKENIIDESGMPKERFSAEFPKEGPSILRIQQVVRGDSAAYFCASSVGGEAFFGQGTRLTVV.

The J gene is TRBJ2-7, the V gene TRBV28; 7 bases are shared with TRBD1. Germline V gene lookup returns CDR1 MDHEN and CDR2 SYDVKM. The CDR3 length is 13 residues. Trimming removed 5 bases from V and 1 base from J; junction bases left unmatched: 2. CDR3 sequence: CASSPGGSYEQYF. DNA of the CDR3: TGTGCCAGCAGTCCAGGGGGTTCCTACGAGCAGTACTTC.

On this clone: One end of the junction fails to match germline, which may point to a read error. V gene TRBV28 combines with J gene TRBJ1-1, with 8 positions matching TRBD1. Germline CDR1 reads MDHEN; CDR2 reads SYDVKM. The CDR3 covers 13 residues. The CDR3 protein is CAVTNSGTGFWAF. The CDR3 DNA follows: TGTGCTGTCACTAATTCCGGGACAGGTTTTTGGGCATTT.

V and J are TRBV28 and TRBJ2-1; D remains ambiguous. V was cut by 5 bases and J by 0 bases, with 8 bases left in between. Germline CDR1 reads MDHEN; CDR2 reads SYDVKM. This CDR3 is 14 amino acids long. DNA of the CDR3: TGTGCCAGCAGTGGCGGTAGCTCCTACAATGAGCAGTTCTTC. Translated: CASSGGSSYNEQFF. The full variable domain, its missing parts supplied by reference TRBV28 and TRBJ2-1, is DVKVTQSSRYLVKRTGEKVFLECVQDMDHENMFWYRQDPGLGLRLIYFSYDVKMKEKGDIPEGYSVSREKKERFSLILESASTNQTSMYLCASSGGSSYNEQFFGPGTRLTVL.

Here the CDR3 DNA reads TGTGCCAGCAGTCTGACAGGGGTACTTTTAGACACCGGGGAGCTGTTTTTT. Its protein is CASSLTGVLLDTGELFF. The gene calls are TRBV11-2 and TRBJ2-2, with 8 bases matching TRBD1. Germline V lookup: CDR1 SGHAT, CDR2 FQNNGV. This CDR3 is 17 amino acids long. J was trimmed by 3 bases and V by 6 bases; bases with no gene match: 12.

The rearrangement uses TRBV7-8 and TRBJ1-4; a possible D gene is TRBD1 (6 bases). The germline CDR1 and CDR2 sequences are SGHVS and FQNEAQ. Trimming stripped 2 bases from V and 4 bases from J, with 11 bases between. The CDR3 consists of 15 residues. The CDR3 coding sequence is TGTGCCAGCAGCTTACCTGGGGGCTATAATGAAAAACTGTTTTTT. Translating gives CASSLPGGYNEKLFF.